This TCR beta chain was retrieved from a study of T cells of healthy individuals. This clonotype appeared a single time. TCRdb passed the 5' RACE reads through MiXCR, listing each CDR3 protein once. The table shows fewer than 70,000 distinct CDR3 sequences, with roughly 14% occurring only once. CDR1 and CDR2 from the germline V gene are SGHRS and YFSETQ. The CDR3 totals 13 residues. Trimming cost V 2 bases and J 10 bases; bases outside gene matches: 5. The chain is built from TRBV5-1 and TRBJ2-5; 10 bases match TRBD1. The sequence was obtained from a human donor in good health. The DNA of the CDR3 is TGCGCCAGCAGCTTTGGACAGGGGGGCGTCCAGTACTTC. Its protein is CASSFGQGGVQYF.